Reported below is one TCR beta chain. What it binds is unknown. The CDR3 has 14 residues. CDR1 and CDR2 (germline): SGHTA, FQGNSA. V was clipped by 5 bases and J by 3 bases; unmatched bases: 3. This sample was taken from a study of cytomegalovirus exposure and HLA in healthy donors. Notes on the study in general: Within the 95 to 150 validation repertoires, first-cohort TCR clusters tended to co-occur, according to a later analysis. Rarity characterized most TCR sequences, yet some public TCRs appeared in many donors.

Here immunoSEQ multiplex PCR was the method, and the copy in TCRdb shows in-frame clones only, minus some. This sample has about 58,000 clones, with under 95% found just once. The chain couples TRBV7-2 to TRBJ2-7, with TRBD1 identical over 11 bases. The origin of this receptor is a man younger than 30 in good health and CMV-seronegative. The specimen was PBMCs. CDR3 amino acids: CASSMGQGGYEQYF. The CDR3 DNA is TGTGCCAGCAGCATGGGACAGGGGGGCTACGAGCAGTACTTC. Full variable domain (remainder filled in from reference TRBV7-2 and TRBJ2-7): GAGVSQSPSNKVTEKGKDVELRCDPISGHTALYWYRQSLGQGLEFLIYFQGNSAPDKSGLPSDRFSAERTGGSVSTLTIQRTQQEDSAVYLCASSMGQGGYEQYFGPGTRLTVT.